This T cell receptor beta chain was sequenced in a study of T cells after yellow fever vaccination. The study's findings and limits: Bulk-population clonotypes that are abundant could appear as contaminants in FACS-sorted repertoires. Re-detected after boosting: most primary clones, about 96% of CD4 and roughly 90% of CD8.

Germline V gene sequence: CDR1 KGHSH, CDR2 LQKENI. CDR3 length: 12 residues. TCRdb processed the 5' RACE reads anew with MiXCR; each CDR3 protein has one entry. The sample lists about 550,000 distinct CDR3 sequences, approximately 21% occurring once. This clonotype was observed a handful of times. Its antigen is not known. A junction boundary mismatches the germline segment, possibly from a read error. The V call is TRBV18, the J call TRBJ1-2; a weak D match, TRBD1 (5 bases). The sequence was obtained from a man aged 30 to 45 who received the YFV17D yellow fever vaccine. Sequencing used PBMCs, obtained 15 days after the yellow fever booster vaccination. The chain's CDR3 is CASSPKGHPAGF. In DNA, the CDR3 is TGTGCCAGCTCACCGAAAGGACACCCCGCCGGCTTC.